This entry lists 14 T cell receptor beta chains sequenced from one sample in a study of STAT5B mutations in CD4+ large granular lymphocyte leukemia. Only in-frame clones appear in the TCRdb table, and some are missing; sequencing was by immunoSEQ multiplex PCR. This repertoire shows 25,000 to 30,000 clones, 78% found once; its top ten account for under 1.2%. The source material was CD4+ T cells from blood buffy coats. The receptor source for this set is a human donor in good health.

This sequence joins TRBV6-1 and TRBJ1-2, with unresolved D. V was pared by 1 base and J by 5 bases, with 8 bases between. From germline, CDR1 is MNHNS and CDR2 SASEGT. The CDR3 length is 13 residues. CDR3 in amino acids: CASSEGRRYGYTF. The CDR3 coding sequence is TGTGCCAGCAGTGAAGGCCGACGATATGGCTACACCTTC.

V usage is TRBV7-2 and J usage is TRBJ2-6; D gene uncertain. Germline V gene data show CDR1 as SGHTA and CDR2 as FQGNSA. The CDR3 spans 17 residues. V was pared by 3 bases and J by 0 bases, with 12 bases between. The chain's CDR3 is CASSLGNANSGANVLTF. Here the CDR3 DNA reads TGTGCCAGCAGCTTGGGTAACGCCAACTCTGGGGCCAACGTCCTGACTTTC.

The chain joins TRBV5-1 to TRBJ1-1; D gene unclear. CDR3 length equals 15 residues. Germline CDR1 is SGHRS and CDR2 is YFSETQ. Trimming removed 4 bases at V and 3 bases at J, with 16 bases between. The CDR3 region has the DNA TGCGCCAGCAGCCTGGGAAGGGCGAGGGACACTGAAGCTTTCTTT. It specifies CASSLGRARDTEAFF.

The chain joins TRBV28 to TRBJ2-7; D perhaps matches TRBD2 (5 bases). This CDR3 spans 16 amino acids. CDR1 is MDHEN and CDR2 is SYDVKM in the germline V gene. Trimming cost V 3 bases and J 0 bases, with 15 bases left between them. The CDR3 sequence: CASSFGGLVGSYEQYV. For the CDR3, the DNA is TGTGCCAGCAGTTTTGGCGGGCTTGTTGGCTCCTACGAGCAGTACGTC.

The chain combines TRBV19 with TRBJ2-5; D is uncertain. V was shortened by 7 bases and J by 5 bases, with 20 bases between the two germline ends. Germline V gene data show CDR1 as LNHDA and CDR2 as SQIVND (reference sequence). The CDR3 is made up of 15 amino acids. The CDR3 here is CASNIPGRAEETQYF. The CDR3 region has the DNA TGTGCCAGTAACATACCGGGCCGCGCAGAGGAGACCCAGTACTTC.

This clone was found a few times. The J gene is TRBJ1-1, the V gene TRBV27; D may be TRBD1 (6 bases). Germline V gene sequence: CDR1 MNHEY, CDR2 SMNVEV (reference sequence). V lost 5 bases, J lost 5 bases, and 12 bases lay in between. This CDR3 comprises 13 residues. The CDR3 loop reads CASSTVTGTEAFF. The DNA of the CDR3 is TGTGCCAGCAGTACCGTAACAGGGACTGAAGCTTTCTTT.

The chain uses TRBV7-2 and TRBJ1-6; D is undetermined. The CDR3 sequence is 12 residues long. Trimming pared 6 bases from V and 10 bases from J, leaving 10 bases between. In germline, CDR1 is SGHTA, CDR2 FQGNSA. The DNA of the CDR3 is TGTGCCAGCAGTCCCCCGGACTCACCCCTCCACTTT. Encoded protein: CASSPPDSPLHF.

The V call is TRBV5-1, the J call TRBJ2-1; 15 nucleotides agree with TRBD2. With 7 bases clipped from V and 7 bases from J, the junction kept 18 bases outside the gene matches. The CDR3 totals 19 residues. Germline-derived CDR1 and CDR2 are SGHRS and YFSETQ. The CDR3 sequence: CASEASYGLAGGPGNEQFF. DNA of the CDR3: TGCGCCAGCGAGGCTAGTTATGGACTAGCGGGAGGGCCGGGGAATGAGCAGTTCTTC.

This chain uses TRBV5-6 with TRBJ2-6, with 9 bases fitting TRBD1. The junction had 13 bases not matched to a gene; V was cut back by 7 bases and J by 2 bases. This CDR3 has 18 residues. Germline-derived CDR1 and CDR2 are SGHDT and YYEEEE. The CDR3 nucleotides read TGTGCCAGCCCAGTCCCGGGACAGGGACAGGCTGGGGCCAACGTCCTGACTTTC. Translating gives CASPVPGQGQAGANVLTF.

The rearrangement uses TRBV27 and TRBJ2-1; 9 nucleotides line up with TRBD1. The CDR3 totals 17 residues. J lost 0 bases, V lost 6 bases, and 9 bases had no gene match. Looked up from germline, CDR1 is MNHEY and CDR2 is SMNVEV (reference sequence). The CDR3 nucleotides read TGTGCCAGCAGGACCATACAGGGGGCCGGCTCCTACAATGAGCAGTTCTTC. Protein sequence: CASRTIQGAGSYNEQFF.

The chain has TRBV7-8 and TRBJ2-7; D call uncertain. CDR1 and CDR2 (germline): SGHVS, FQNEAQ. This CDR3 has 15 amino acids. V lost 1 base and J 0 bases, leaving 10 bases between the germline ends. CDR3 in amino acids: CASSLEGGPSYEQYF. The CDR3 DNA follows: TGTGCCAGCAGCTTAGAGGGCGGCCCCTCCTACGAGCAGTACTTC.

The chain recombines TRBV5-1 with TRBJ2-2, with 9 positions matching TRBD2. V was clipped by 2 bases and J by 7 bases; unmatched bases: 6. Germline CDR1 is SGHRS and CDR2 is YFSETQ. This CDR3 is 15 amino acids long. The CDR3 here is CASSFSSGVDGELFF. The CDR3, as DNA: TGCGCCAGCAGCTTTTCTAGCGGGGTTGACGGGGAGCTGTTTTTT.

The rearrangement joins TRBV4-1 to TRBJ1-4; TRBD1 aligns across 12 bases. J was trimmed by 6 bases and V by 1 base; bases with no gene match: 0. In germline, CDR1 is MGHRA, CDR2 YSYEKL. This CDR3 is 15 amino acids long. CDR3 DNA: TGCGCCAGCAGCCAAGGGGACAGGGGGCATGAAAAACTGTTTTTT. Protein sequence: CASSQGDRGHEKLFF.

This clone was observed a few times. This rearrangement joins TRBV4-1 to TRBJ2-3; 8 nucleotides line up with TRBD2. Per germline, CDR1 MGHRA and CDR2 YSYEKL. J gave up 8 bases and V 0 bases, and 7 bases lay outside the gene matches. The CDR3 consists of 15 residues. The CDR3 nucleotides read TGCGCCAGCAGCCAAGATCGTACTAGCGGAGGTACGCAGTATTTT. It is translated as CASSQDRTSGGTQYF.